This T cell receptor (beta chain) emerged from a study of graft-versus-host responses after intestinal transplantation. Study as a whole: As for transplant type, recipients had multivisceral, liver-intestinal, or isolated intestinal grafts. After anti-thymocyte globulin induction, recipients took tacrolimus and steroids for 3 to 4 years.

Sequencing used immunoSEQ multiplex PCR; TCRdb keeps in-frame clones, though not all of them. The data contain some 120,000 clones, 85% to 95% of them singletons. Trimming cost V 1 base and J 8 bases, with 9 bases left between them. Germline V gene lookup returns CDR1 SGHNT and CDR2 YENEEA. The CDR3 totals 14 residues. Overall study findings and caveats: When patients had graft-donor T cell macrochimerism, their allografts held high graft-versus-host to host-versus-graft clonal ratios. The recipient marrow held GvH clones, and some of them showed up first in ileum or blood.

About this clone itself: Its target is not known.

The rearrangement joins TRBV11-3 to TRBJ1-6, with D perhaps matching TRBD1 (5 bases). The sequence was obtained from a human donor who received an intestinal transplant. The source material was unstimulated CD4+ T cells sorted from spleen or lymph node cells, sampled before intestinal transplant. Here the CDR3 DNA reads TGTGCCAGCAGCTTAGGCAGGGTGGATTCACCCCTCCACTTT. It is translated as CASSLGRVDSPLHF.